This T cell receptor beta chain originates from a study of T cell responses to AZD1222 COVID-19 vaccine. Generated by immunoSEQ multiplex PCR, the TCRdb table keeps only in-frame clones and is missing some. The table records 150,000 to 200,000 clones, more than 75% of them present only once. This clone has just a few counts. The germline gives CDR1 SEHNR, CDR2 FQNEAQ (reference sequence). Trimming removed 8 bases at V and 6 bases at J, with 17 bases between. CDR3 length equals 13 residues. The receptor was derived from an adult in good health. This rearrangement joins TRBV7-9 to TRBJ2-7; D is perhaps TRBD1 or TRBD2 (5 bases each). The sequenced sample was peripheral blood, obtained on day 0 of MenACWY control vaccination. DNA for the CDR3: TGTGCCAGCTTGGGGACCGGGATTGGCGAGCAGTACTTC. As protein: CASLGTGIGEQYF.